Described below is a single T cell receptor beta chain sequence and its context. The source of the sample is a study of control samples from healthy donors and cancer patients. Sequencing used immunoSEQ multiplex PCR; TCRdb keeps in-frame clones, though not all of them. Of about 120,000 clones listed, 80% to 90% are singletons. This CDR3 spans 16 amino acids. Germline CDR1 reads KGHSH; CDR2 reads LQKENI. V lost 2 bases to trimming and J lost 4 bases; unmatched junction nucleotides: 9. The sequenced material came from blood. The chain carries TRBV18 and TRBJ1-2; 8 bases map to TRBD1. This TCR was sampled from a man aged 25-45 years in good health. CDR3 amino acids: CASSPVEGQAIYGYTF. In DNA, the CDR3 is TGTGCCAGCTCACCAGTCGAGGGACAGGCGATCTATGGCTACACCTTC.